This TCR beta chain stems from a study of human T cells and chemical hapten exposure. Study-wide results and limits: Among TCRs, those above 1 in 1000 frequency were unaffected by DPC sensitization.

The library tagged each cDNA molecule with unique molecular identifiers. TCRdb analysed the RACE reads with MiXCR anew, one entry per CDR3 protein. The sample yields 60,000 to 70,000 distinct CDR3 sequences, around 9.9% seen once. Time point here: pre-sensitization, week 0. Treatment denoted: therapeutic diphenylcyclopropenone sensitization with weekly scalp DPC. V was shortened by 6 bases and J by 0 bases, with 12 bases between the two germline ends. The CDR3 runs 14 residues. Germline CDR1 SGHRS, CDR2 YFSETQ. Many counts were recorded for this clonotype. The target antigen is unknown. Sequenced material: whole blood, taken in connection with sensitization to the hapten diphenylcyclopropenone (DPC). The clonotype was recovered from a woman in her forties or fifties with alopecia areata. Some clones in this sample may be carry-over from other donors' samples. The chain couples TRBV5-1 to TRBJ1-1; D perhaps matches TRBD1 (6 bases). CDR3 coding DNA: TGCGCCAGCACCCTCCAGGGGATGAACACTGAAGCTTTCTTT. Residues: CASTLQGMNTEAFF.